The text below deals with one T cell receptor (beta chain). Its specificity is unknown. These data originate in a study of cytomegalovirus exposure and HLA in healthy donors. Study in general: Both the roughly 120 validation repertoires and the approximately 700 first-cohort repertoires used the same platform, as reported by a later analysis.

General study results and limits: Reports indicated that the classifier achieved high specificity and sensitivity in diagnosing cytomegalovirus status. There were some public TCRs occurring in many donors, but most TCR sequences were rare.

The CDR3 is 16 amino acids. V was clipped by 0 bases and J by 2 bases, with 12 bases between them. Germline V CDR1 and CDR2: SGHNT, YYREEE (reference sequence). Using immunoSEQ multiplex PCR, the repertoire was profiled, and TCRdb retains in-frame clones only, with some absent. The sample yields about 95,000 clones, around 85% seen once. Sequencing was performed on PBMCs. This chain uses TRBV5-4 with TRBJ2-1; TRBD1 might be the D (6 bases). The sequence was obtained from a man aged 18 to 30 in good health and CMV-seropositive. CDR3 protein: CASSLGGPNPYNEQFF. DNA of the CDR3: TGTGCCAGCAGCTTGGGGGGGCCGAACCCCTACAATGAGCAGTTCTTC.